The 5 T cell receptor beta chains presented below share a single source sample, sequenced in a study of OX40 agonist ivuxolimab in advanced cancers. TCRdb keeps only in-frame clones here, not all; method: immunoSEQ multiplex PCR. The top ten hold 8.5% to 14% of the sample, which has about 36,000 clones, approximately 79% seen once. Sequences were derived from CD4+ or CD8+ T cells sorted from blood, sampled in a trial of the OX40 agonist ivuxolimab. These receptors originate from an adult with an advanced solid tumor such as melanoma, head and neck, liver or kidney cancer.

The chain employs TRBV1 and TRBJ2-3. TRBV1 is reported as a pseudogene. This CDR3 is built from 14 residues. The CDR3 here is CTSSQSLGEDTQYF. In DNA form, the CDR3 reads TGCACCAGCAGCCAATCGCTGGGGGAAGATACGCAGTATTTT.

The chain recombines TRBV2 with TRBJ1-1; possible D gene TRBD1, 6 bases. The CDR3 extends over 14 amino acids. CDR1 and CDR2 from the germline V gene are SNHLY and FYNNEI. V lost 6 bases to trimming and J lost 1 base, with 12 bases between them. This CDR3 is CASREGHQNTEAFF. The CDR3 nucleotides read TGTGCCAGCAGGGAGGGACATCAGAACACTGAAGCTTTCTTT.

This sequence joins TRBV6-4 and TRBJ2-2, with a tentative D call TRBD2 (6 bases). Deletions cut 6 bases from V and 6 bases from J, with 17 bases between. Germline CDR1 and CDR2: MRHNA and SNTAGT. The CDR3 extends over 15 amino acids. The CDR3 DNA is TGTGCCAGCAGCGGTGGGACTGCCTCCTCCGGGGAGCTGTTTTTT. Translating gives CASSGGTASSGELFF.

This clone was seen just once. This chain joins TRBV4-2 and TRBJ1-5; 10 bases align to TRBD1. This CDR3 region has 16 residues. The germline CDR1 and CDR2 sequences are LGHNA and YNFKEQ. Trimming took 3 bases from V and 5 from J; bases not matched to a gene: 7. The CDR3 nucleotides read TGTGCCAGCAGCCAGGTGACAGGGGGCTATCATCAGCCCCAGCATTTT. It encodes CASSQVTGGYHQPQHF.

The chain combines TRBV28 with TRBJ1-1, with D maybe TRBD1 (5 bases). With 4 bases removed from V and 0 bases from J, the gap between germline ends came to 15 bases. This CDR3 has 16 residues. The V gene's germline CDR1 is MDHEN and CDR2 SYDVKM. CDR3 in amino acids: CASSWGLWMLNTEAFF. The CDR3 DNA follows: TGTGCCAGCAGTTGGGGGTTATGGATGCTGAACACTGAAGCTTTCTTT.